This TCR beta chain was identified in a study of cytomegalovirus exposure and HLA in healthy donors. General study results and limits: Associated with cytomegalovirus, according to the listing, were 164 TCR beta chains. For TCR beta chains, V- and J-gene trimming was later linked to a missense DCLRE1C variant.

This clone was seen only a few times. The antigen is not known. This cohort consisted of healthy bone marrow donors. PCR involved 60 Vbeta and 13 Jbeta primers. The table came from immunoSEQ multiplex PCR; TCRdb's copy has only in-frame clones and leaves some out. The sample has 130,000 or so clones, over 8% seen once; the top ten hold about 5.5%. This CDR3 has 16 residues. Trimming took 2 bases from V and 5 from J, leaving 18 bases between them. Germline lookup yields CDR1 MNHEY and CDR2 SVGAGI. Material: PBMCs. This TCR was recovered from a man aged 40-49 years in good health and CMV-seronegative. The chain has TRBV6-5 and TRBJ1-2, with D maybe TRBD1 (5 bases). The CDR3 DNA follows: TGTGCCAGCAGTTACCTTACAGGACTCGGGGGGTATGGCTACACCTTC. It yields the protein CASSYLTGLGGYGYTF.